The 6 T cell receptor beta chains presented below share a single source sample, sequenced in a study of CD8 T cells in Susac syndrome. The RNA input was about 0.5 to 1 ug, and it was reverse transcribed with random hexamers. TCRdb called the immunoSEQ multiplex PCR reads again in MiXCR, with one record for every CDR3 protein. The top ten hold 0.082% of the sample, which has around 200,000 distinct CDR3 sequences, around 93% seen once. Material: CD4+ T cells from PBMCs. The receptors originated from a human donor with multiple sclerosis.

This sequence joins TRBV10-3 and TRBJ2-5; possibly TRBD2 for D (7 bases). With 4 bases removed from V and 3 bases from J, the gap between germline ends came to 9 bases. Germline CDR1 ENHRY, CDR2 SYGVKD. CDR3 size: 13 residues. The CDR3, as DNA: TGTGCCATCAGTGCGGGGGGCGAAGAGACCCAGTACTTC. Translated: CAISAGGEETQYF.

This chain joins TRBV12-3 or TRBV12-4 and TRBJ2-1; 7 bases fit TRBD1. The CDR3 spans 13 residues. With 0 bases clipped from V and 14 bases from J, the junction kept 7 bases outside the gene matches. CDR3 loop: CASSLAYRGLEFF. DNA for the CDR3: TGTGCCAGCAGTTTAGCGTACAGGGGCTTGGAGTTCTTC.

J is TRBJ1-2 and V is TRBV7-2; tentatively, D is TRBD1 (6 bases). V was pared by 2 bases and J by 0 bases, with 13 bases between. Germline V gene sequence: CDR1 SGHTA, CDR2 FQGNSA. The CDR3 consists of 16 residues. The CDR3 DNA is TGTGCCAGCAGCTTATCAACAGGGCCGACTAACTATGGCTACACCTTC. This gives the protein CASSLSTGPTNYGYTF.

The chain joins TRBV5-6 to TRBJ2-3, with TRBD2 as a possible D gene (5 bases). V lost 4 bases and J 1 base, leaving 10 bases between the germline ends. The CDR3 extends over 14 amino acids. The germline V gene has CDR1 SGHDT and CDR2 YYEEEE. The CDR3 sequence is CASSPGWGTDTQYF. The CDR3 DNA is TGTGCCAGCAGCCCGGGGTGGGGCACAGATACGCAGTATTTT.

A single count supports this clonotype. V usage is TRBV29-1 and J usage is TRBJ2-3; TRBD1 aligns across 10 bases. Germline trimming cut 7 bases from V and 1 base from J; bases unmatched to any gene: 11. CDR1 is SQVTM and CDR2 is ANQGSEA in the germline V gene. This CDR3 has 16 residues. This chain's CDR3 is CSGASRQGAGTDTQYF. The CDR3 DNA sequence: TGCAGCGGGGCTTCTCGACAGGGGGCAGGCACAGATACGCAGTATTTT.

This clonotype was detected a few times. The chain uses TRBV20-1 and TRBJ2-5, with D perhaps TRBD1 (6 bases). The CDR3 loop spans 11 amino acids. Germline CDR1 and CDR2: DFQATT and SNEGSKA (reference sequence). V lost 6 bases and J lost 2, with 7 bases in between. CDR3 amino acids: CSAGGQETQYF. In DNA form, the CDR3 reads TGCAGTGCAGGGGGACAAGAGACCCAGTACTTC.